Each of the 3 T cell receptor beta chains below was sequenced from the same sample in a study of blood T cell repertoires in COVID-19. Here immunoSEQ multiplex PCR was the method, and the copy in TCRdb shows in-frame clones only, minus some. The data show 150,000 or so clones, less than 90% seen once. Material: peripheral blood. The receptor set was obtained from a man between 60 and 75 years old with acute or convalescent COVID-19.

The V gene is TRBV3-1 (or the pseudogene TRBV3-2), the J gene TRBJ2-7; 10 bases are a match to TRBD1. Germline lookup yields CDR1 LGHDT and CDR2 YNNKEL (reference sequence). The CDR3 spans 15 residues. With V trimmed by 5 bases and J by 6 bases, 10 bases remained unmatched. The CDR3 protein is CASSYGTGEFGEQYF. The DNA for the CDR3 is TGTGCCAGCAGCTACGGGACAGGGGAGTTTGGCGAGCAGTACTTC.

The chain joins TRBV5-8 to TRBJ2-7; D may be TRBD2 (5 bases). The CDR3 spans 13 residues. CDR1 and CDR2 (germline): SGHTS, YDEGEE. Trimming took off 4 bases at V and 0 bases at J, with 8 bases between the two ends. CDR3 loop: CASSGESSYEQYV. The CDR3 DNA reads TGTGCCAGCAGCGGGGAGAGCTCCTACGAGCAGTACGTC.

The CDR3 loop reads CASTQGYEQYF. The CDR3 DNA sequence: TGTGCCAGCACACAGGGATACGAGCAGTACTTC. The V gene is TRBV6-5, the J gene TRBJ2-7; a possible D gene is TRBD1 (6 bases). The CDR3 has 11 amino acids. The ends were cut back, 7 bases at V and 4 bases at J, with 8 bases in the middle. The germline V gene has CDR1 MNHEY and CDR2 SVGAGI.